The clone carrying this T cell receptor (beta chain) appeared a single time. What it binds is unknown. The data are from a study of CD4+ T cells in melanoma. Study-level results: In melanoma, neoantigen-specific CD4+ T cells reportedly differed in differentiation state. A reported correlation linked neoantigen-specific CD4+ T cells to CD8+, macrophage and B cell function.

TCRdb's copy holds only in-frame clones and misses some; the assay was immunoSEQ multiplex PCR. The sample includes 13,000 to 15,000 clones, 70% of them seen just once. Germline assignment: CDR1 MNHEY and CDR2 SMNVEV (reference sequence). The CDR3 runs to 16 residues. V shed 2 bases, J shed 7 bases, and the junction held 9 bases outside the gene matches. The gene calls are TRBV27 and TRBJ1-4, with TRBD1 matching 8 bases. Material: cells from a culture (not recorded whether cultured in vitro). This sequence was found in a human donor with melanoma. The CDR3 sequence: CASSLGQGVRREKLFF. For the CDR3, the DNA is TGTGCCAGCAGTTTAGGACAGGGCGTGAGACGTGAAAAACTGTTTTTT.